The 26 T cell receptor beta chains below all came from one sample that was sequenced in a study of T cell repertoires in cytomegalovirus infection. TCRdb fed the reads into MiXCR, producing one record per CDR3 protein. The sample gives around 450,000 distinct CDR3 sequences, approximately 32% of which show up once; around 15% is in the top ten. Sequenced material: PBMCs. Every receptor here comes from a human donor in good health (CMV status not recorded). Some clones in this sample may be carry-over from other donors' samples.

This rearrangement joins TRBV6-6 to TRBJ2-3, with D possibly being TRBD1 (5 bases). Trimming took 6 bases from V and 6 from J, leaving 16 bases between them. The CDR3 is made up of 14 amino acids. Looked up from germline, CDR1 is MNHNY and CDR2 is SVGAGI (reference sequence). The CDR3 protein is CASSPWNTGDTQYF. The DNA for the CDR3 is TGTGCCAGCAGCCCATGGAACACAGGCGATACGCAGTATTTT.

This clonotype was counted between two and nine times. This sequence joins TRBV20-1 and TRBJ2-3; 9 nucleotides match TRBD2. The ends lost 6 bases at V and 3 bases at J; junction bases unmatched: 10. The germline gives CDR1 DFQATT, CDR2 SNEGSKA (reference sequence). There are 15 residues in the CDR3. The CDR3, as DNA: TGCAGTGCGCCTAACGCAGCGGGGGGTACAGATACGCAGTATTTT. Encoded protein: CSAPNAAGGTDTQYF.

This clonotype has ten or more counts. CDR3 nucleotide sequence: TGTGCCAGCAGCCAAGGAAGGGTATTCGGCTATGGCTACACCTTC. Encoded protein: CASSQGRVFGYGYTF. The gene calls are TRBV7-2 and TRBJ1-2; no definite D call. Germline CDR1 reads SGHTA; CDR2 reads FQGNSA. Deletions cut 5 bases from V and 4 bases from J, with 17 bases between. The CDR3 runs to 15 residues. The full variable domain, completed using reference TRBV7-2 and TRBJ1-2, is GAGVSQSPSNKVTEKGKDVELRCDPISGHTALYWYRQSLGQGLEFLIYFQGNSAPDKSGLPSDRFSAERTGGSVSTLTIQRTQQEDSAVYLCASSQGRVFGYGYTFGSGTRLTVV.

The rearrangement joins TRBV7-8 to TRBJ2-1; TRBD2 matches at 8 bases. The germline V gene has CDR1 SGHVS and CDR2 FQNEAQ. There are 16 residues in the CDR3. The V and J ends lost 4 bases and 4 bases, in that order; junction bases with no gene match: 9. The CDR3 bases are TGTGCCAGCAGCTCTATCTTCACTAGCGGTTACAATGAGCAGTTCTTC. It is translated as CASSSIFTSGYNEQFF.

V usage is TRBV20-1 and J usage is TRBJ1-5; D gene uncertain. Trimming removed 0 bases at V and 2 bases at J, with 8 bases between. This CDR3 comprises 14 residues. CDR1 is DFQATT, CDR2 SNEGSKA, per germline (reference sequence). The DNA of the CDR3 is TGCAGTGCTAGAGATGTCATAGGCAATCAGCCCCAGCATTTT. It codes for CSARDVIGNQPQHF.

The table lists this clonotype with many counts. This chain links TRBV11-2 with TRBJ2-3; 7 nucleotides line up with TRBD2. The CDR3 length is 16 residues. V gave up 3 bases and J gave up 0 bases; unmatched junction bases: 6. Germline V gene sequence: CDR1 SGHAT, CDR2 FQNNGV. DNA of the CDR3: TGTGCCAGCAGCTTGTGGAAGCGGGGAAGCACAGATACGCAGTATTTT. Translation: CASSLWKRGSTDTQYF.

CDR3 region: CATSREQGTEAFF. CDR3 in DNA: TGTGCCACCAGCAGAGAGCAGGGCACTGAAGCTTTCTTT. This rearrangement joins TRBV15 to TRBJ1-1; D may be TRBD1 (5 bases). Germline V gene lookup returns CDR1 LNHNV and CDR2 YYDKDF (reference sequence). V lost 0 bases and J lost 4, with 6 bases in between. This CDR3 contains 13 residues.

The rearrangement uses TRBV7-2 and TRBJ2-1, with 9 positions matching TRBD2. This CDR3 region has 14 residues. With V trimmed by 7 bases and J by 7 bases, 8 bases remained unmatched. Germline V gene sequence: CDR1 SGHTA, CDR2 FQGNSA. The CDR3 nucleotides are TGTGCCAGCAACCCCAAGCGGGGGGCTAATGAGCAGTTCTTC. This encodes CASNPKRGANEQFF.

In regard to this clonotype: With a much larger clone just one base away, this may be a read error. The chain recombines TRBV7-6 with TRBJ2-5, with D possibly being TRBD1 (6 bases). Germline CDR1 is SGHVS and CDR2 is FNYEAQ. Trimming left V 6 bases short and J 6 bases short, with 11 bases between. The CDR3 runs to 12 residues. The DNA for the CDR3 is TGTGCCAGCAGTTCTACAGGGAAGACCCAGTACTTC. It codes for CASSSTGKTQYF.

Notes on this clonotype: A much larger clone lies one base from this, so it may be a read error. J is TRBJ1-1 and V is TRBV12-3 or TRBV12-4; a possible D gene is TRBD1 (6 bases). The CDR3 is 15 residues long. CDR3 protein: CASILQGNSGTEALF. CDR3 sequence (DNA): TGTGCCAGCATCCTACAGGGTAACAGTGGAACTGAAGCTTTATTT.

This clonotype showed up just a few times. This chain connects TRBV5-4 to TRBJ2-7, with 7 bases that match TRBD1. With V trimmed by 3 bases and J by 0 bases, 6 bases remained unmatched. Germline CDR1 reads SGHNT; CDR2 reads YYREEE (reference sequence). The CDR3 runs 15 residues. CDR3 sequence (DNA): TGTGCCAGCAGCTCCGGGACAGACCCCTCCTACGAGCAGTACTTC. This translates into CASSSGTDPSYEQYF.

This clonotype came up many times. This chain joins TRBV5-8 and TRBJ2-1; 10 nucleotides align to TRBD2. The CDR3 extends over 15 amino acids. J was trimmed by 4 bases and V by 6 bases; bases with no gene match: 7. The germline gives CDR1 SGHTS, CDR2 YDEGEE. This CDR3 reads CASNPLAGTYNEQFF. Written as DNA, the CDR3 is TGTGCCAGCAACCCACTAGCGGGGACATACAATGAGCAGTTCTTC.

V usage is TRBV7-9 and J usage is TRBJ1-2; TRBD1 is a possible D gene (6 bases). The CDR3 loop spans 12 amino acids. Trimming cost V 4 bases and J 7 bases, with 10 bases left between them. Germline V gene lookup returns CDR1 SEHNR and CDR2 FQNEAQ (reference sequence). The CDR3 sequence is CASSYGGPGYTF. In nucleotides, the CDR3 is TGTGCCAGCAGCTACGGGGGCCCTGGCTACACCTTC.

In its sample, this clonotype was seen many times. The gene calls are TRBV7-8 and TRBJ2-1, with D perhaps being TRBD1 or TRBD2 (6 bases each). V was clipped by 3 bases and J by 0 bases, with 12 bases between them. This CDR3 has 16 residues. Germline V CDR1 and CDR2: SGHVS, FQNEAQ. CDR3 protein: CASSFPGGSSYNEQFF. CDR3 bases: TGTGCCAGCAGCTTCCCCGGGGGCAGCTCCTACAATGAGCAGTTCTTC.

The chain recombines TRBV18 with TRBJ2-5; TRBD2 matches 9 bases. The CDR3 length is 16 residues. Losses at the gene ends were 1 base for V and 5 bases for J; bases not matched to a gene: 8. Germline V gene lookup returns CDR1 KGHSH and CDR2 LQKENI. DNA for the CDR3: TGTGCCAGCTCACCACGAATTTTAGCGGGGGAGGAGACCCAGTACTTC. Translation: CASSPRILAGEETQYF.

The sample holds a few counts of this clonotype. The V call is TRBV14, the J call TRBJ1-1; perhaps TRBD1 as D (5 bases). The V gene lost 4 bases and the J gene lost 0 bases, with 15 bases spanning the gap. The CDR3 is 16 residues long. The germline gives CDR1 SGHDN, CDR2 FVKESK. The CDR3, as DNA: TGTGCCAGCAGCCCTTATGGGGCAGGATTGAACACTGAAGCTTTCTTT. Its protein product is CASSPYGAGLNTEAFF.

The rearrangement uses TRBV6-6 and TRBJ2-2, with 10 bases fitting TRBD2. The CDR3 is 16 amino acids. J was trimmed by 3 bases and V by 4 bases; bases with no gene match: 5. CDR1 and CDR2 from the germline V gene are MNHNY and SVGAGI (reference sequence). CDR3 sequence: CASSFSSGGYTGELFF. The CDR3 nucleotides read TGTGCCAGCAGTTTCTCTAGCGGGGGATACACCGGGGAGCTGTTTTTT.

The gene calls are TRBV20-1 and TRBJ2-2; possible D gene TRBD2, 5 bases. CDR1 is DFQATT, CDR2 SNEGSKA, per germline (reference sequence). Trimming removed 0 bases at V and 1 base at J, with 12 bases between. CDR3 size: 16 residues. CDR3 nucleotides: TGCAGTGCTAGAGATGTACGGACTCTGAACACCGGGGAGCTGTTTTTT. Its translation: CSARDVRTLNTGELFF.

In this sample, this clonotype turned up a few times. The chain joins TRBV15 to TRBJ2-6; no reliable D call. Germline V gene lookup returns CDR1 LNHNV and CDR2 YYDKDF (reference sequence). V was pared by 5 bases and J by 2 bases, with 13 bases between. The CDR3 runs 16 residues. CDR3 loop: CATSGVRSTGANVLTF. CDR3 nucleotide sequence: TGTGCCACCAGCGGGGTTCGCTCTACTGGGGCCAACGTCCTGACTTTC.

This clonotype showed up just a few times. The chain uses TRBV7-9 and TRBJ1-1; 7 nucleotides match TRBD1. CDR1 is SEHNR and CDR2 is FQNEAQ in the germline V gene (reference sequence). CDR3 size: 15 residues. The junction had 3 bases not matched to a gene; V was cut back by 1 base and J by 1 base. CDR3 loop: CASSLDGTENTEAFF. The DNA for the CDR3 is TGTGCCAGCAGCTTAGACGGGACAGAGAACACTGAAGCTTTCTTT. Looking up the rest from reference TRBV7-9 and TRBJ1-1 gives the full variable domain: DTGVSQNPRHKITKRGQNVTFRCDPISEHNRLYWYRQTLGQGPEFLTYFQNEAQLEKSRLLSDRFSAERPKGSFSTLEIQRTEQGDSAMYLCASSLDGTENTEAFFGQGTRLTVV.

The chain uses TRBV12-3 or TRBV12-4 and TRBJ1-1, with D possibly being TRBD1 (5 bases). Trimming took off 7 bases at V and 1 base at J, with 13 bases between the two ends. The CDR3 consists of 14 residues. The CDR3 loop reads CASMLGLRNTEAFF. DNA of the CDR3: TGTGCCAGCATGCTGGGACTCAGGAACACTGAAGCTTTCTTT.

Ten or more counts support this clonotype. The rearrangement links TRBV7-6 to TRBJ2-1, with a weak D call TRBD1 (6 bases). The CDR3 contains 15 residues. The germline V gene encodes CDR1 SGHVS and CDR2 FNYEAQ. Trimming cost V 0 bases and J 3 bases, with 9 bases left between them. CDR3 residues: CASSLADSSYNEQFF. The DNA for the CDR3 is TGTGCCAGCAGCTTAGCGGACAGTAGCTACAATGAGCAGTTCTTC.

CDR3 loop: CSVVPRDSSYEQYF. CDR3 DNA sequence: TGCAGCGTAGTTCCCCGGGACAGCTCCTACGAGCAGTACTTC. The V call is TRBV29-1, the J call TRBJ2-7; 7 bases fit TRBD1. V shed 6 bases and J 0 bases; nucleotides not matched to a gene: 8. Per the germline V gene, CDR1 is SQVTM and CDR2 is ANQGSEA. This CDR3 is 14 amino acids long.

The CDR3 nucleotides read TGTGCCAGCAGCGACATGAGGGGACAGGGCAATCAGCCCCAGCATTTT. Protein product: CASSDMRGQGNQPQHF. The V gene is TRBV12-3 or TRBV12-4, the J gene TRBJ1-5, with 8 bases aligning to TRBD1. V shed 6 bases and J 2 bases; nucleotides not matched to a gene: 9. The CDR3 sequence is 16 residues long.

This clonotype was found a few times. The chain employs TRBV20-1 and TRBJ2-5; 8 bases align to TRBD1. This CDR3 comprises 15 residues. Losses at the gene ends were 6 bases for V and 2 bases for J; bases not matched to a gene: 11. Germline lookup yields CDR1 DFQATT and CDR2 SNEGSKA (reference sequence). The CDR3 DNA reads TGCAGTGCCTCCTCCGGGACAGGACATCAAGAGACCCAGTACTTC. Translating it yields CSASSGTGHQETQYF.

In the case of this clonotype: Being one base from a much bigger clone, this may be a read error. The chain couples TRBV7-9 to TRBJ1-3; D not certain. Germline-derived CDR1 and CDR2 are SEHNR and FQNEAQ (reference sequence). CDR3 length: 15 amino acids. The CDR3 sequence is CTSSQDYDSGNTIYF. The CDR3, as DNA: TGTACCAGCAGCCAAGATTACGACTCTGGAAACACCATATATTTT.